One sample yielded the 5 T cell receptor beta chains listed below, sequenced in a study of cytomegalovirus exposure and HLA in healthy donors. The PCR had 60 Vbeta and 13 Jbeta primers. Profiling relied on immunoSEQ multiplex PCR, and the TCRdb table lists in-frame clones only, not all of them. The table has approximately 150,000 clones, 70% to 85% seen once. The sample consisted of PBMCs. The receptors shown here come from a woman between 40 and 50 years old in good health and CMV-seronegative.

Note on this clone: One end of the junction does not line up with germline, which may come from a read error. Other DNA variants within this sample encode the same CDR3. V gene TRBV9 combines with J gene TRBJ1-5, with 8 positions matching TRBD1. This CDR3 comprises 13 residues. Germline V gives CDR1 SGDLS, CDR2 YYNGEE. DNA of the CDR3: TGTGCCAGCAGCCTCGGACAGGGACAGCCTCAGCATTTT. This encodes CASSLGQGQPQHF.

The rearrangement links TRBV7-2 to TRBJ2-1; TRBD1 agrees at 9 bases. This CDR3 spans 15 amino acids. The ends lost 3 bases at V and 4 bases at J; junction bases unmatched: 4. Germline CDR1 and CDR2: SGHTA and FQGNSA. CDR3 region: CASSFGTGKYNEQFF. The CDR3 nucleotides read TGTGCCAGCAGCTTTGGGACAGGGAAATACAATGAGCAGTTCTTC.

This clone was observed once. The identical CDR3 is also encoded by other nucleotide sequences in the sample. The rearrangement links TRBV5-1 to TRBJ2-3; D is unresolved. V was clipped by 0 bases and J by 0 bases, with 5 bases between them. Germline CDR1 SGHRS, CDR2 YFSETQ. The CDR3 length is 14 residues. The CDR3 DNA reads as TGCGCCAGCAGCTTGGGGCAGAGCACAGATACGCAGTATTTT. This sequence encodes CASSLGQSTDTQYF.

The rearrangement joins TRBV7-9 to TRBJ2-7, with TRBD2 matching 7 bases. From germline, CDR1 is SEHNR and CDR2 FQNEAQ (reference sequence). The CDR3 covers 17 residues. The J segment lost 2 bases and the V segment lost 0 bases, leaving 10 bases of the junction unmatched. CDR3 DNA sequence: TGTGCCAGCAGCTTAGCGTTTGGCCTAGCGGAACCCTACGAGCAGTACTTC. Amino acids: CASSLAFGLAEPYEQYF. Looking up the rest from reference TRBV7-9 and TRBJ2-7 gives the full variable domain: DTGVSQNPRHKITKRGQNVTFRCDPISEHNRLYWYRQTLGQGPEFLTYFQNEAQLEKSRLLSDRFSAERPKGSFSTLEIQRTEQGDSAMYLCASSLAFGLAEPYEQYFGPGTRLTVT.

The chain is built from TRBV28 and TRBJ1-1; TRBD1 matches 7 bases. CDR1 is MDHEN, CDR2 SYDVKM, per germline. The CDR3 spans 15 residues. V trimming: 5 bases; J trimming: 4 bases; junction bases outside the gene matches: 10. CDR3 sequence reads: CASSKNRGKVTEAFF. For the CDR3, the DNA is TGTGCCAGCAGTAAAAACAGGGGTAAGGTCACTGAAGCTTTCTTT.